At least ten counts were recorded for the clone carrying this TCR beta chain. For TCRbeta, the library was prepared with unique molecular identifiers. From the PCR reads, TCRdb called clonotypes with MiXCR, one entry per CDR3 protein. Of approximately 150,000 distinct CDR3 sequences in the sample, about 8.8% were seen once. Germline V gene data show CDR1 as SGHTA and CDR2 as FQGTGA. V trimming: 4 bases; J trimming: 2 bases; junction bases outside the gene matches: 8. The CDR3 is 17 residues long. The data were obtained in a study of T-cell reconstitution after alpha-beta-depleted transplantation in children.

This TCR came from a female patient aged 2 to 10 who had a stem cell transplant for congenital amegakaryocytic thrombocytopenia, so the T cells may come from the graft donor. Material: PBMCs, mostly from graft donor cells, obtained 180 days after TCRalphabeta/CD19-depleted stem cell transplant. The chain uses TRBV7-3 and TRBJ2-3, with 11 nucleotides matching TRBD2. The CDR3 region has the DNA TGTGCCAGCAGCTCAGGGACTAGCGGCCTTTTCACAGATACGCAGTATTTT. Amino acid sequence: CASSSGTSGLFTDTQYF.